This T cell receptor beta chain stems from a study of cytomegalovirus exposure and HLA in healthy donors. In the study overall: Falling in the Caucasian-associated ancestry cluster were less than 85% of under 500 genotyped donors. Study-wide findings and caveats: Some public TCRs appeared in many individuals, while most sequences were rare. Later, an analysis showed that TCR beta chains associated with HLA were more clonally expanded than others that were equally common.

Healthy bone marrow donors supplied every sample. Both 60 Vbeta primers and 13 Jbeta primers went into the PCR. Assay: immunoSEQ multiplex PCR; the TCRdb copy retains only in-frame clones and omits some. The sample has 200,000 or so clones; less than 85% are singletons. Of note for this clone: Antigen specificity is unknown.

There are 14 residues in the CDR3. Trimming removed 1 base at V and 7 bases at J, with 10 bases between. Germline V lookup: CDR1 SGHAT, CDR2 FQNNGV. The sequence was obtained from a man between 18 and 35 years old in good health and CMV-seronegative. The sequencing input was PBMCs. This sequence joins TRBV11-2 and TRBJ2-2, with no clear D. The CDR3 loop reads CASSLVSVGGELFF. The CDR3 bases are TGTGCCAGCAGCTTAGTATCGGTCGGCGGGGAGCTGTTTTTT.